These 7 T cell receptor beta chains were sequenced from one sample in a study of CD8+ T cells in alopecia areata. Reverse transcription of extracted RNA yielded cDNA, which provided the sequencing template. The assay was immunoSEQ multiplex PCR, and TCRdb's table has in-frame clones only and misses some. In the table there are about 150,000 clones, around 55% of which are singletons. The sequenced sample consisted of CD4+ T cells sorted from blood. The receptors stem from a human donor in good health.

CDR3 nucleotide sequence: TGCGCCAGCAGCCAAACAGGGGGCAGGGAAAAACTGTTTTTT. Translated: CASSQTGGREKLFF. V is TRBV4-1 and J is TRBJ1-4, with 9 bases aligning to TRBD1. The CDR3 is made up of 14 amino acids. Trimming took 2 bases from V and 8 from J; bases not matched to a gene: 3. CDR1 is MGHRA and CDR2 is YSYEKL in the germline V gene.

This clone came up a few times. The gene calls are TRBV29-1 and TRBJ2-1; 12 bases line up with TRBD1. This CDR3 region has 15 residues. Germline V gives CDR1 SQVTM, CDR2 ANQGSEA. V lost 7 bases to trimming and J lost 7 bases; unmatched junction nucleotides: 11. This chain's CDR3 is CSGTPGQGAVNEQFF. As DNA, the CDR3 is TGCAGCGGAACGCCGGGACAGGGGGCGGTTAATGAGCAGTTCTTC.

The chain couples TRBV29-1 to TRBJ2-3; no definite D call. Germline V lookup: CDR1 SQVTM, CDR2 ANQGSEA. V lost 5 bases, J lost 2 bases, and 8 bases lay in between. The CDR3 is 12 amino acids. CDR3 coding DNA: TGCAGCGTTCGACCAGACACAGATACGCAGTATTTT. Translated, it gives CSVRPDTDTQYF.

V gene TRBV9 combines with J gene TRBJ2-1, with D perhaps matching TRBD2 (6 bases). V dropped 2 bases and J dropped 0 bases, with 15 bases sitting between them. CDR1 is SGDLS and CDR2 is YYNGEE in the germline V gene. The CDR3 extends over 17 amino acids. CDR3 amino acids: CASSVMSGALSYNEQFF. As DNA, the CDR3 is TGTGCCAGCAGCGTCATGTCGGGAGCCCTCTCCTACAATGAGCAGTTCTTC.

This clone was seen more than once but under ten times. The chain joins TRBV30 to TRBJ2-1, with D perhaps matching TRBD1 or TRBD2 (6 bases each). CDR3 length equals 17 residues. Germline V gene sequence: CDR1 GTSNPN, CDR2 SVGIG (reference sequence). The ends were cut back, 4 bases at V and 10 bases at J, with 29 bases in the middle. For the CDR3, the DNA is TGTGCCTGGATAGGGAAACGGGGGCGCCTGTTACAATTAGAGCAGTTCTTC. Its protein product is CAWIGKRGRLLQLEQFF.

The chain carries TRBV20-1 and TRBJ2-7, with D hard to call. CDR3 length: 11 amino acids. The V and J ends lost 3 bases and 3 bases respectively, with 6 bases between them. The V gene's germline CDR1 is DFQATT and CDR2 SNEGSKA (reference sequence). The CDR3 DNA sequence: TGCAGTGCTAGGTCTCACTACGAGCAGTACTTC. Residues: CSARSHYEQYF.

This clone was counted between two and nine times. This chain joins TRBV30 and TRBJ2-1; 10 bases are a match to TRBD2. Germline V CDR1 and CDR2: GTSNPN, SVGIG (reference sequence). The ends lost 5 bases at V and 8 bases at J; junction bases unmatched: 9. The CDR3 extends over 14 amino acids. The DNA of the CDR3 is TGTGCCTGGTTATCTAGCGGGAGTTTCCATGAGCAGTTCTTC. The encoded protein is CAWLSSGSFHEQFF.